In this sample, the clone carrying this TCR beta chain turned up a few times. These data are taken from a study of blood T cell repertoires in COVID-19. Study details: There were acute and convalescent COVID-19 samples, and they came from the United States, Italy and Spain. The cDNA or gDNA used as material had been derived from T cells, B-cell-depleted T cells, or PBMCs.

This CDR3 is 15 amino acids long. J was trimmed by 8 bases and V by 3 bases; bases with no gene match: 8. The germline CDR1 and CDR2 sequences are SGHAT and FQNNGV. Source study methods: Estimated nucleated cell counts came from reference gene primer amplification. Repertoires were generated with immunoSEQ multiplex PCR, while TCRdb's copy carries only in-frame clones and drops some. V and J calls plus clone size are reproduced from that table; the DNA served to infer D and trimming. The sample records about 140,000 clones, 75% to 85% being singletons. The source material was peripheral blood. The receptor was derived from a woman aged 80 or older with acute or convalescent COVID-19. The chain recombines TRBV11-2 with TRBJ2-1, with 9 nucleotides matching TRBD2. CDR3 region: CASSFLAGDGDEQFF. As DNA, the CDR3 is TGTGCCAGCAGCTTTTTAGCGGGGGACGGGGATGAGCAGTTCTTC.